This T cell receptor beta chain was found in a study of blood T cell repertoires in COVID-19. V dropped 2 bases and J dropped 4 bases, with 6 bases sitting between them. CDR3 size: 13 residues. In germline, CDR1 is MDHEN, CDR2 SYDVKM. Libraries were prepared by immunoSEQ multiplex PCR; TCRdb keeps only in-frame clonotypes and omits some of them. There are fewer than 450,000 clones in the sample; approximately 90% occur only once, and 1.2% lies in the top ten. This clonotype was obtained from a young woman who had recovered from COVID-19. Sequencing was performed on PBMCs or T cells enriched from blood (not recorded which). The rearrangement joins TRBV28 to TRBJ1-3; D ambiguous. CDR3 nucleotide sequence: TGTGCCAGCAGTTTACTGACAGGAAACACCATATATTTT. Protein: CASSLLTGNTIYF.